The 8 T cell receptor beta chains given below trace back to one sample, sequenced in a study. Cells sorted as Tregs were CD4+, CD25+ and CD127-/low. Each CDR3 protein gets one entry after TCRdb re-called the 5' RACE reads with MiXCR. Of 34,000 or so distinct CDR3 sequences in the sample, 20% to 30% were seen once. The sample comprised tumor-infiltrating Tregs sorted from the breast tumor. The receptors were gathered from a female donor with breast cancer.

In its sample, this clonotype was seen many times. This chain uses TRBV6-5 with TRBJ2-1, with 14 bases that match TRBD2. The CDR3 totals 18 residues. Germline V CDR1 and CDR2: MNHEY, SVGAGI. The ends lost 0 bases at V and 4 bases at J; junction bases unmatched: 5. CDR3 amino acids: CASSYSATSGRVYNEQFF. The CDR3 region has the DNA TGTGCCAGCAGTTACTCTGCGACTAGCGGGAGGGTATACAATGAGCAGTTCTTC.

This clonotype appeared many times. This chain uses TRBV6-6 with TRBJ2-1; D might be TRBD2 (7 bases). The CDR3 sequence is 13 residues long. V was clipped by 8 bases and J by 6 bases, with 14 bases between them. Per germline, CDR1 MNHNY and CDR2 SVGAGI (reference sequence). CDR3 DNA: TGTGCCAGCGCCCGGGGGGCAGGCAATGAGCAGTTCTTC. Its translation is CASARGAGNEQFF.

This clonotype came up many times. The chain is built from TRBV19 and TRBJ2-1, with 15 bases that match TRBD2. Per germline, CDR1 LNHDA and CDR2 SQIVND (reference sequence). The CDR3 has 15 residues. V trimming: 6 bases; J trimming: 7 bases; junction bases outside the gene matches: 4. DNA for the CDR3: TGTGCCAGTAGCCGTGGGACTAGCGGGGGGAATGAGCAGTTCTTC. This gives the protein CASSRGTSGGNEQFF.

This clonotype is deemed medium-sized. The V call is TRBV12-3 or TRBV12-4, the J call TRBJ1-1, with a tentative D call TRBD1 (5 bases). Trimming shortened V by 7 bases and J by 0 bases, and 15 bases separated the two germline ends. The CDR3 covers 15 residues. The DNA for the CDR3 is TGTGCCAGCATCCCGGGACTGGGGCTGAACACTGAAGCTTTCTTT. Its translation is CASIPGLGLNTEAFF.

Within the sample, this clonotype is medium-sized. Germline is not matched at one junction end, which may reflect a read error. The chain recombines TRBV7-3 with TRBJ2-1; 9 nucleotides agree with TRBD1. The CDR3 has 13 amino acids. In germline, CDR1 is SGHTA, CDR2 FQGTGA. CDR3 sequence: CASSLGQGNEQFF. The CDR3 region has the DNA TGCGCCAGCAGCTTGGGACAGGGAAATGAGCAGTTCTTC.

The J gene is TRBJ2-3, the V gene TRBV5-1, with a possible D match to TRBD1 (6 bases). V shed 3 bases and J shed 4 bases, with 18 bases lying between them. The V gene's germline CDR1 is SGHRS and CDR2 YFSETQ. CDR3 size: 16 residues. CDR3 in amino acids: CASSSTGTKVADTQYF. The DNA for the CDR3 is TGCGCCAGCAGCTCGACCGGGACAAAGGTAGCAGATACGCAGTATTTT.

With regard to this clonotype: One junction end does not reproduce the germline sequence, and a read error may be involved. This chain uses TRBV6-5 with TRBJ1-6; the D gene is possibly TRBD1 (5 bases). Looked up from germline, CDR1 is MNHEY and CDR2 is SVGAGI. This CDR3 spans 15 amino acids. The CDR3 protein is CANSYEGRINSPLHF. CDR3 DNA: TGTGCCAACAGTTATGAGGGACGGATTAATTCACCCCTCCACTTT.

This clonotype showed up just a few times. The rearrangement links TRBV9 to TRBJ2-1; D is unresolved. The ends were cut back, 4 bases at V and 4 bases at J, with 6 bases in the middle. The V gene's germline CDR1 is SGDLS and CDR2 YYNGEE. The CDR3 consists of 12 residues. DNA of the CDR3: TGTGCCAGCAGCCCTCGATACAATGAGCAGTTCTTC. Protein sequence: CASSPRYNEQFF.